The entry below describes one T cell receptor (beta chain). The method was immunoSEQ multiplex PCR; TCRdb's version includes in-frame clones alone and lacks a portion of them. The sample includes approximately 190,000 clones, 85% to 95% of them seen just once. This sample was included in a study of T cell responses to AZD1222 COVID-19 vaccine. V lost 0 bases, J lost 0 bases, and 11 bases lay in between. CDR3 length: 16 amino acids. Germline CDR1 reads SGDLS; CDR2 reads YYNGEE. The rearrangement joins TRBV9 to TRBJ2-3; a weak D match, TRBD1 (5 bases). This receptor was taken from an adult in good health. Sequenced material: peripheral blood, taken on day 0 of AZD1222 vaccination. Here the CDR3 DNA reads TGTGCCAGCAGCGTAGAGCAGGGTCTGAGCACAGATACGCAGTATTTT. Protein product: CASSVEQGLSTDTQYF. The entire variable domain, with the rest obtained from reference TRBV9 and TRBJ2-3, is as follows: DSGVTQTPKHLITATGQRVTLRCSPRSGDLSVYWYQQSLDQGLQFLIQYYNGEERAKGNILERFSAQQFPDLHSELNLSSLELGDSALYFCASSVEQGLSTDTQYFGPGTRLTVL.